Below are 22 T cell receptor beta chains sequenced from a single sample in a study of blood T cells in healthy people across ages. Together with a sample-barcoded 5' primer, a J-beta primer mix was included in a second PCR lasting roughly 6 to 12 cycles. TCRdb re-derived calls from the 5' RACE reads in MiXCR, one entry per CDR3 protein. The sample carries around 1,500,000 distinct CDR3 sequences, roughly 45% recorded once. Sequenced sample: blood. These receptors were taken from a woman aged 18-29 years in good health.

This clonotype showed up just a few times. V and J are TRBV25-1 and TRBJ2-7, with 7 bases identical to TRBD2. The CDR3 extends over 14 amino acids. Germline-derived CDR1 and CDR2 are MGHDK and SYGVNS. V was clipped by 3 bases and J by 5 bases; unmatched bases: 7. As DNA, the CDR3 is TGTGCCAGCAGTGAGGGGGAGGGAAGGAACGAGCAGTACTTC. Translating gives CASSEGEGRNEQYF.

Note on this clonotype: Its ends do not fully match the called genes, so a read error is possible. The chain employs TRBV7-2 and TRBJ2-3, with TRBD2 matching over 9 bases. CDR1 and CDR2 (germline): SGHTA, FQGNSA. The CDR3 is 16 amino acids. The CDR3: CASSLGRGLAADMQYF. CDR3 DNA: TGTGCCAGCAGCCTAGGTAGGGGACTAGCTGCAGATATGCAGTATTTT.

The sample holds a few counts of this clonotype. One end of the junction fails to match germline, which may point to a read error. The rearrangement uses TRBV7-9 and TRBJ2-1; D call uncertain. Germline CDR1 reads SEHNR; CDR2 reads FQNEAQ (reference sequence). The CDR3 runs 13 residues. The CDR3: CASRLGSDNEQFF. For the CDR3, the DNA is TGTGCCAGCCGCTTGGGGTCCGACAATGAGCAGTTCTTC.

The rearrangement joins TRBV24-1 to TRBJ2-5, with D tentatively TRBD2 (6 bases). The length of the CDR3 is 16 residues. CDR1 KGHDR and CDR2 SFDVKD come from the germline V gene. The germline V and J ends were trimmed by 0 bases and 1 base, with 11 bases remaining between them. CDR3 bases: TGTGCCACCAGTGATTTGAGGTTCGGGGGCCAAGAGACCCAGTACTTC. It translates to CATSDLRFGGQETQYF.

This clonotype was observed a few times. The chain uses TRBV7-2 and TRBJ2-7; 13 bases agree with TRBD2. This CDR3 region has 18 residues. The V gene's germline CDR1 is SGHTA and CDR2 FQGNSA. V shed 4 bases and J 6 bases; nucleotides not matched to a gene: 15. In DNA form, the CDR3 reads TGTGCCAGCAGCTCTTCCGTGGGACTAGCGGGAATCCGATCCGAGCAGTACTTC. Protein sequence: CASSSSVGLAGIRSEQYF.

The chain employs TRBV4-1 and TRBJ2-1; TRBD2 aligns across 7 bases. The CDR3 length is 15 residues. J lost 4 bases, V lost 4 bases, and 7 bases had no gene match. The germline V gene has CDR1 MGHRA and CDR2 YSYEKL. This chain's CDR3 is CASSPIAGHYNEQFF. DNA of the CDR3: TGCGCCAGCAGCCCAATAGCGGGCCATTACAATGAGCAGTTCTTC.

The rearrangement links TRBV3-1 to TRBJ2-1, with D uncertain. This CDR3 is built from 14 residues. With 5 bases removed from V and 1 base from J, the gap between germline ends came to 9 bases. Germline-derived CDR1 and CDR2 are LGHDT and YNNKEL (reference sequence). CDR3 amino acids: CASSRVRSYNEQFF. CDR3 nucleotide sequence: TGTGCCAGCAGCAGGGTAAGGTCCTACAATGAGCAGTTCTTC.

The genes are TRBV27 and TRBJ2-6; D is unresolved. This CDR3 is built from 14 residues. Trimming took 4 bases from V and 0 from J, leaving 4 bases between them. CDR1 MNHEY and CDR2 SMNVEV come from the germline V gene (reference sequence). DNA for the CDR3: TGTGCCAGCAGTTGGATCTCTGGGGCCAACGTCCTGACTTTC. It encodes CASSWISGANVLTF.

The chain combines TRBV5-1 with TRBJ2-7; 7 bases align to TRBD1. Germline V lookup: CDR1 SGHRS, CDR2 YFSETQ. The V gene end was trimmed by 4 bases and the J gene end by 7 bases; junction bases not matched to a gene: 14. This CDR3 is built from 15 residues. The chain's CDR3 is CASSLTGTAVAEQYF. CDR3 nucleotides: TGCGCCAGCAGCCTTACCGGGACAGCCGTAGCGGAGCAGTACTTC.

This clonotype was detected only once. The CDR3 nucleotides are TGCGCCAGCAGCTTGGCCTCCGGGACAGGGCACAATGAGCAGTTCTTC. Its translation is CASSLASGTGHNEQFF. V is TRBV5-1 and J is TRBJ2-1, with 9 positions matching TRBD1. CDR1 and CDR2 (germline): SGHRS, YFSETQ. V lost 0 bases, J lost 5 bases, and 6 bases stayed unmatched. The CDR3 has 16 residues. Combining the CDR3 with reference TRBV5-1 and TRBJ2-1 gives the whole variable domain KAGVTQTPRYLIKTRGQQVTLSCSPISGHRSVSWYQQTPGQGLQFLFEYFSETQRNKGNFPGRFSGRQFSNSRSEMNVSTLELGDSALYLCASSLASGTGHNEQFFGPGTRLTVL.

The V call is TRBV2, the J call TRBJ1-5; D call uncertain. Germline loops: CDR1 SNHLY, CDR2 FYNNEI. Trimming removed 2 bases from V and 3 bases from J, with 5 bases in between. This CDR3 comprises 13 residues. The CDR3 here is CASSEQLNQPQHF. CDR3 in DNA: TGTGCCAGCAGTGAACAGCTCAATCAGCCCCAGCATTTT.

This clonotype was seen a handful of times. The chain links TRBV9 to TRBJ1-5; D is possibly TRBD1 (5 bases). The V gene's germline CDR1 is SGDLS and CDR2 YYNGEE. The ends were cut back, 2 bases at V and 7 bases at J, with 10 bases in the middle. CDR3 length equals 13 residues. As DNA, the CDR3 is TGTGCCAGCAGCGTGGGGGAGGGCCAGCCCCAGCATTTT. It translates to CASSVGEGQPQHF.

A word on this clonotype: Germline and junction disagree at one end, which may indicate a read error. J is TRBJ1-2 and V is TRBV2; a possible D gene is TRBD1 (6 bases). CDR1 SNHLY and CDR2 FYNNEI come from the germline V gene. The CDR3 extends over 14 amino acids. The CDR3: CASSEGAGIYDYTF. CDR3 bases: TGTGCCAGCAGTGAGGGGGCCGGGATCTATGACTACACCTTC. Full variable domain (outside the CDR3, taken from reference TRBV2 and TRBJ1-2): EPEVTQTPSHQVTQMGQEVILRCVPISNHLYFYWYRQILGQKVEFLVSFYNNEISEKSEIFDDQFSVERPDGSNFTLKIRSTKLEDSAMYFCASSEGAGIYDYTFGSGTRLTVV.

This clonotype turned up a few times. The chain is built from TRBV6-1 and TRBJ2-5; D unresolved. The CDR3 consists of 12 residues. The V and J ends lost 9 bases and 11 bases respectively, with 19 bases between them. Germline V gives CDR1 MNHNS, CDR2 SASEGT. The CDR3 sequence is CASIAGYAEQYF. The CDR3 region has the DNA TGTGCCAGTATAGCTGGCTATGCGGAGCAGTACTTC.

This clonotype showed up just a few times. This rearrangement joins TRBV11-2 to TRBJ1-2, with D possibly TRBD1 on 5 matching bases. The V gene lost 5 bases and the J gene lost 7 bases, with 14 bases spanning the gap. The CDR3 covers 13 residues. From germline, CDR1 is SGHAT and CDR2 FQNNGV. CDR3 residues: CASSPGTAFGYTF. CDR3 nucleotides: TGTGCCAGCAGCCCGGGGACGGCTTTTGGCTACACCTTC.

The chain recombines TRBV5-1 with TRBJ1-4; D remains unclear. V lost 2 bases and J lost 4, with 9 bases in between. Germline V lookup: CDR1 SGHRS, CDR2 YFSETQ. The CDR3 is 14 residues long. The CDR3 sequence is CASSLLADNEKLFF. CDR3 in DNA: TGCGCCAGCAGCTTACTGGCAGATAATGAAAAACTGTTTTTT.

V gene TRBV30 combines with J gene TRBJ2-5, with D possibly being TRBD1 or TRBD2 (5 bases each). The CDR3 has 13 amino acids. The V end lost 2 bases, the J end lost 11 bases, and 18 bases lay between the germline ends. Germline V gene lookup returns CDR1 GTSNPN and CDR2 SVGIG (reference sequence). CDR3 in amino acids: CAWSLRTEGEQYF. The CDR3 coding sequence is TGTGCCTGGAGTCTCCGGACTGAAGGGGAGCAGTACTTC.

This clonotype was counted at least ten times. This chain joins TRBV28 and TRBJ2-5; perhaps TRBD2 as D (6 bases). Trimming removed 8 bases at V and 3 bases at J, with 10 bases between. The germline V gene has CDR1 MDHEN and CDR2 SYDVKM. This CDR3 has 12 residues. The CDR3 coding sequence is TGTGCCAGCCGGAGGGTCGAAGAGACCCAGTACTTC. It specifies CASRRVEETQYF. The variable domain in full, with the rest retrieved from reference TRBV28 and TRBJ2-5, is DVKVTQSSRYLVKRTGEKVFLECVQDMDHENMFWYRQDPGLGLRLIYFSYDVKMKEKGDIPEGYSVSREKKERFSLILESASTNQTSMYLCASRRVEETQYFGPGTRLLVL.

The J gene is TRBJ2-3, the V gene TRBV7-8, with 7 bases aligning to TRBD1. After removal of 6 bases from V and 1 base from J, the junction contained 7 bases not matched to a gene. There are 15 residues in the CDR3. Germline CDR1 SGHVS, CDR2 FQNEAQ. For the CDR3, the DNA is TGTGCCAGCAGACACCGAGACAGGGGCACAGATACGCAGTATTTT. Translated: CASRHRDRGTDTQYF.

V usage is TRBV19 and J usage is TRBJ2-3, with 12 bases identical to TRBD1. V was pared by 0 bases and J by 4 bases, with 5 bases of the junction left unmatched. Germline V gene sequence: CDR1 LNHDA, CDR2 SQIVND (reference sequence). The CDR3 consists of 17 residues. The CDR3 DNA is TGTGCCAGTAGTATAGATCTGGGACAGGGGGCTGCAGATACGCAGTATTTT. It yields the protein CASSIDLGQGAADTQYF.

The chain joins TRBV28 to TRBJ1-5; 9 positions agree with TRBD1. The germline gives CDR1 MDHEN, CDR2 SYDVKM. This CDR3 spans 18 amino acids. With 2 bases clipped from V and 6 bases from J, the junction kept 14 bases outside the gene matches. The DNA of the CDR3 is TGTGCCAGCAGTTTACTACTAGGACAGGGGCGGTGGGGTCAGCCCCAGCATTTT. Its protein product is CASSLLLGQGRWGQPQHF.

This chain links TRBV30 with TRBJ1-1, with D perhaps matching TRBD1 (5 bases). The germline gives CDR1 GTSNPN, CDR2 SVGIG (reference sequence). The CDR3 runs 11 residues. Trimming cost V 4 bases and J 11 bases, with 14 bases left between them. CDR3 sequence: CAWIVRGAAFF. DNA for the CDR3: TGTGCCTGGATTGTGAGGGGAGCGGCTTTCTTT.